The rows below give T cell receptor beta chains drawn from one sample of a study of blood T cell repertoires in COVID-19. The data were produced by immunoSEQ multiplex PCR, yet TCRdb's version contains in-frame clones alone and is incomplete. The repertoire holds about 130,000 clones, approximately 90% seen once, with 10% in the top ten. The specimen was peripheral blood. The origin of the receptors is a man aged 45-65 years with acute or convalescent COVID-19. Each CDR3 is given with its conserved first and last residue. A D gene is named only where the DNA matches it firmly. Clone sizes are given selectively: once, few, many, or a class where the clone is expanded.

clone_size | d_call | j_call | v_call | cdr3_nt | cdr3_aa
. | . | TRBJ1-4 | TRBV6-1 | TGTGCCAGCAGTGACAGGGTAGGAAATGAAAAACTGTTTTTT | CASSDRVGNEKLFF
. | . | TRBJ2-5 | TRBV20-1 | TGCAGTGTGGCAGGTTTAGAGACCCAGTACTTC | CSVAGLETQYF
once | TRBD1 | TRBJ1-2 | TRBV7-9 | TGTGCCAGCAGCGGCTATAGGGGGCCAAAGTATGGCTACACCTTC | CASSGYRGPKYGYTF
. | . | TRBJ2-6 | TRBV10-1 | TGCGCCAGCAGTGACCAGGGCTCTGGGGCCAACGTCCTGACTTTC | CASSDQGSGANVLTF
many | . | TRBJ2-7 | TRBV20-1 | TGCAGTGCTCCGGGTAGCCACGAGCAGTACTTC | CSAPGSHEQYF
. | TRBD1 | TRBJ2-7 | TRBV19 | TGTGCCAGTAGCCTATCCACAGGGGGCGCGCCAGACTACGAGCAGTACTTC | CASSLSTGGAPDYEQYF
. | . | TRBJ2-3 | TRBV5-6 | TGTGCCAGCAGCCTGAATCAAGGGATAAGGGGGACAGATACGCAGTATTTT | CASSLNQGIRGTDTQYF
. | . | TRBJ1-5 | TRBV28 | TGTGCCAGCAGCCCACCCTTTCAGGGGTACAATCAGCCCCAGCATTTT | CASSPPFQGYNQPQHF
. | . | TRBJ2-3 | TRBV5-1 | TGCGCCAGCAGCTTTAACCGGGACTTAAGTCCGTATTTT | CASSFNRDLSPYF
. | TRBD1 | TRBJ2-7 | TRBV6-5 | TGTGCCAGCAGACCAGGGGGATCCTACGAGCAGTACTTC | CASRPGGSYEQYF
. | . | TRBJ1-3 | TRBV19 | TGTGCCAGTGCTACTTCTGGAAACACCATATATTTT | CASATSGNTIYF
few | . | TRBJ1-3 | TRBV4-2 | TGTGCCAGCAGCCAAGATTTAGAGGAGGGATTCATCTCTGGAAACACCATATATTTT | CASSQDLEEGFISGNTIYF
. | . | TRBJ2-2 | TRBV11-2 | TGTGCCAGCACCCCGGTAGGGAGTACCGGGGAGCTGTTTTTT | CASTPVGSTGELFF
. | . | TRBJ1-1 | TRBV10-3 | TGTGCCATCAGCGCCTTGGGGGCGGACACTGAAGCTTTCTTT | CAISALGADTEAFF
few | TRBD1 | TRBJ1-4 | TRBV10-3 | TGTGCCATCAGTGAGTCGAGTACAGGGGCTGAAAAACTGTTTTTT | CAISESSTGAEKLFF
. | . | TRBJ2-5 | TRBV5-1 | TGCGCCAGCAGCCTGACAGTCCAAGAGACCCAGTACTTC | CASSLTVQETQYF
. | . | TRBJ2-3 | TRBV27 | TGTGCCAGCAGTTTAAAAAAACAAAGCACAGATACGCAGTATTTT | CASSLKKQSTDTQYF
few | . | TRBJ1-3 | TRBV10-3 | TGTGCCATCAGTCAGGGCAACACCATATATTTT | CAISQGNTIYF
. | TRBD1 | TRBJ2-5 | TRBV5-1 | TGCGCCAGCAGCTTACAGGGGGGAGAGACCCAGTACTTC | CASSLQGGETQYF
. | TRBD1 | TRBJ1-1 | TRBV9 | TGTGCCAGCAGCGAGGACAGGGGGCTGGACACTGAAGCTTTCTTT | CASSEDRGLDTEAFF
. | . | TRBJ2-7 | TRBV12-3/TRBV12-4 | TGTGCCAGCAGTTTCGGAGCGAGCGAGCAGTACTTC | CASSFGASEQYF
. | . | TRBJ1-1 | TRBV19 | TGTGCCAGTAGCCTAGGCCATTCGAACACTGAAGCTTTCTTT | CASSLGHSNTEAFF
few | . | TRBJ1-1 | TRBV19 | TGTGCCAGTAATCAGAACACTGAAGCTTTCTTT | CASNQNTEAFF
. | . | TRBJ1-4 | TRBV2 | TGTGCCAGCAGTGAATGGGGGGTACGAGAAAAACTGTTTTTT | CASSEWGVREKLFF
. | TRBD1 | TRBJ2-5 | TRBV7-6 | TGTGCCAGCAGCTGGGACAGGGTGGGCAAGACCCAGTACTTC | CASSWDRVGKTQYF
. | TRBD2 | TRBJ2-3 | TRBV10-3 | TGTGCCATCAGTGATGGGACTAGTCGGGAGATAGATACGCAGTATTTT | CAISDGTSREIDTQYF
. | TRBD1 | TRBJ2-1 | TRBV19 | TGTGCCAGTCGATTTGGACAGGAGTCCTACAATGAGCAGTTCTTC | CASRFGQESYNEQFF
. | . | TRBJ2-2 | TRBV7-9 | TGTGCCAGCAGCTTTGGGGTGTTCAGGGCGAACACCGGGGAGCTGTTTTTT | CASSFGVFRANTGELFF
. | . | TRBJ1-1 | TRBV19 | TGTGCCAGTAGAACGCTCGGATTTTTTGGAGGGGCTTTCTTT | CASRTLGFFGGAFF
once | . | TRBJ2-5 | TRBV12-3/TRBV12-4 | TGTGCCAGCAGTTTATCTCGGGAGACCCAGTACTTC | CASSLSRETQYF
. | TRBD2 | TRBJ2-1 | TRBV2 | TGTGCCAGCAGTGCCGGGCTAGCGGGGGTTGAGCAGTTCTTC | CASSAGLAGVEQFF
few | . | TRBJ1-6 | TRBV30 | TGTGCCTGGAGTCTCCCGTGGGGGAGGATTGGGAATTCACCCCTCCACTTT | CAWSLPWGRIGNSPLHF
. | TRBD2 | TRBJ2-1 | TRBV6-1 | TGTGCCAGCAGTGAAGTCAGCCTAGCGGGCTACAATGAGCAGTTCTTC | CASSEVSLAGYNEQFF
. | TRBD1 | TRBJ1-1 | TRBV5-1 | TGCGCCAGCAGCACCGGGACAGGGGGAATTAGGGCTGAAGCTTTCTTT | CASSTGTGGIRAEAFF
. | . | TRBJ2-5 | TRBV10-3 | TGTGCCATCAGTGTCGGGAGATCCTTGGAGACCCAGTACTTC | CAISVGRSLETQYF
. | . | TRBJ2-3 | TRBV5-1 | TGCGCCAGCAGCTTGGGGCAGGGTGCTAGCACAGATACGCAGTATTTT | CASSLGQGASTDTQYF
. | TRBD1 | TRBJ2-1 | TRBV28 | TGTGCCAGCCGACGGGACAGTAACAATGAGCAGTTCTTC | CASRRDSNNEQFF
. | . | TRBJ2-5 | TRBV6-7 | TGTGCCAGCAGTTACTCCGCGGGCCCCAGGGGGGACCAAGAGACCCAGTACTTC | CASSYSAGPRGDQETQYF
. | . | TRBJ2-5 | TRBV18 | TGTGCCAGCTCAGCTCTAGCGTACCAAGAGACCCAGTACTTC | CASSALAYQETQYF
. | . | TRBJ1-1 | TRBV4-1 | TGCGCCAGCAGTTCGCGAGGTTATGAAGCTTTCTTT | CASSSRGYEAFF
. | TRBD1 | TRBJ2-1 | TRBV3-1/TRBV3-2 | TGTGCCAGCAGCCAAGGCGAGACAGGGCGGCGGAATGAGCAGTTCTTC | CASSQGETGRRNEQFF
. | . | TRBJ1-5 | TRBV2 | TGTGCCAGCAGTGAAAGTACGCGCGATCAGCCCCAGCATTTT | CASSESTRDQPQHF
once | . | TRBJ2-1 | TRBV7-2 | TGTGCCAGCAGCCCCGGGGGAAGTAGGAATGAGCAGTTCTTC | CASSPGGSRNEQFF
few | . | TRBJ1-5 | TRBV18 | TGTGCCAGCTCACCTTCTATGCAGGGCAATCAGCCCCAGCATTTT | CASSPSMQGNQPQHF
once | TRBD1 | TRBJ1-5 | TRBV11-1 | TGTGCCAGCAGCTCCGGGACAGGGGGTCAGCCCCAGCATTTT | CASSSGTGGQPQHF
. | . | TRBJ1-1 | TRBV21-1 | TGTGCCAGCAGCAAAGTACACGGTAAAGGGGGACCCAAGCCCCTGCTGGCTGAAGCTTTCTTT | CASSKVHGKGGPKPLLAEAFF
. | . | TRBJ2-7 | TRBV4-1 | TGCGCCAGCAGCCAAGATGCCAGAACAGACTACGAGCAGTACTTC | CASSQDARTDYEQYF
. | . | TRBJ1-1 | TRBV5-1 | TGCGCCAGCAGCTTGATCCCACAAAGGGGGACTGAAGCTTTCTTT | CASSLIPQRGTEAFF
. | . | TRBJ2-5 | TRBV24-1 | TGTGCCACCAGTGACCCCCTAACTGAGACCCAGTACTTC | CATSDPLTETQYF
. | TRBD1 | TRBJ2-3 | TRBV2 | TGTGCCAGCACCGGACCGGGACAGGGCACAGATACGCAGTATTTT | CASTGPGQGTDTQYF
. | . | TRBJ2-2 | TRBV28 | TGTGCCAGCAGTTTACAGGAGAACACCGGGGAGCTGTTTTTT | CASSLQENTGELFF
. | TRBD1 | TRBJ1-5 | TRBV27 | TGTGCCAGCAGTGCCGTGACAGGGAGTAACAATCAGCCCCAGCATTTT | CASSAVTGSNNQPQHF
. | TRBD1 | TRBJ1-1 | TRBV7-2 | TGTGCCAGCAGCATACAGGGGGCGGTCTACACTGAAGCTTTCTTT | CASSIQGAVYTEAFF
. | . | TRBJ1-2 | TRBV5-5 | TGTGCCAGCAGAACCCTCGGGAACTCCTATGGCTACACCTTC | CASRTLGNSYGYTF
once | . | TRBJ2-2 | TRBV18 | TGTGCCAGCTCACCCCCGACAGCCCGGTTGGCCGGGGAGCTGTTTTTT | CASSPPTARLAGELFF
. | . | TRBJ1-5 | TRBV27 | TGTGCCAGCAGTTTTTACGGGAATAGCAATCAGCCCCAGCATTTT | CASSFYGNSNQPQHF
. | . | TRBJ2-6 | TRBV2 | TGTGCCAGCAGCTCGGACAGCTCTGGGGCCAACGTCCTGACTTTC | CASSSDSSGANVLTF
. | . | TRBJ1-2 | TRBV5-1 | TGCGCCAGCAGCATGGGACCTGAGGATGGCTACACCTTC | CASSMGPEDGYTF
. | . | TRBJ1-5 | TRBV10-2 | TGCGCCAGCACAAAAGAATTAGAGACACAGCATTTT | CASTKELETQHF
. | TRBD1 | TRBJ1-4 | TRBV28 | TGTGCCAGCAGCAGGGACAGCTATGAAAAACTGTTTTTT | CASSRDSYEKLFF